This is a list of T cell receptor beta chains from one sample in a study of blood T cell repertoires in COVID-19. The protocol was immunoSEQ multiplex PCR, while the TCRdb copy is restricted to in-frame clones and leaves out a portion. The profile shows about 300,000 clones, approximately 88% of them singletons. The sequenced sample consisted of peripheral blood. Receptor source: a human donor with COVID-19, enrolled during active disease. The donor label of this sample is uncertain. Each CDR3 is given with its conserved first and last residue.

TRBV11-2	TRBJ2-7	CASRFSVRGQSEQYF
TRBV5-1	TRBJ2-7	CASSPASEASYEQYF
TRBV5-1	TRBJ2-7	CASNPGTGGYEQYF
TRBV4-2	TRBJ2-1	CASSLRDQGYNEQFF
TRBV3-1/TRBV3-2	TRBJ2-7	CASSPTRLSYEQYF
TRBV5-1	TRBJ1-6	CASSLEGVRNSPLHF
TRBV14	TRBJ2-7	CASSQDWSSYEQYF
TRBV7-2	TRBJ2-7	CASSLETGNPYEQYF
TRBV6-6	TRBJ1-2	CASRPGQSLYGYTF
TRBV9	TRBJ2-3	CASSVVAYGDTQYF
TRBV7-8	TRBJ2-1	CASSPGLAGGVRVWFF
TRBV4-1	TRBJ2-7	CASSASGLAGSYEQYF
TRBV18	TRBJ2-3	CASSLSTSASGDTQYF
TRBV10-2	TRBJ2-1	CASIPAGGGSYNEQFF
TRBV28	TRBJ2-7	CASSPPGTTEQYF
TRBV21-1	TRBJ1-2	CASSATRGLGGYTF
TRBV6-4	TRBJ2-1	CASSDSTSGRTRGLFF
TRBV7-9	TRBJ2-7	CASSTGLAGVLEQYF
TRBV28	TRBJ1-6	CASRVDSSYNSPLHF
TRBV29-1	TRBJ1-1	CSAGKPGGTEAFF
TRBV29-1	TRBJ2-7	CSVGQGSPYEQYF
TRBV15	TRBJ1-2	CATTPGQGVYGYTF
TRBV14	TRBJ2-7	CASSQAWGQGPSYEQYF
TRBV6-1	TRBJ1-3	CASSRDSGNTIYF
TRBV23-1	TRBJ1-4	CASRTLRGGRNEKLFF
TRBV6-1	TRBJ1-2	CASSELGTGNGYTF
TRBV19	TRBJ2-7	CASRVNQGAYEQYF
TRBV19	TRBJ1-1	CASSPRSHEKNTEAFF
TRBV6-1	TRBJ1-5	CASSGTGGAGNQPQHF
TRBV11-3	TRBJ1-1	CASSLAGGEVSWSTEAFF
TRBV27	TRBJ2-1	CASSAILAGLLNEQFF
TRBV7-7	TRBJ2-2	CASSLARENTGELFF
TRBV11-3	TRBJ2-1	CASSSGGNYNEQFF
TRBV28	TRBJ1-5	CASKMGGSHQPQHF
TRBV19	TRBJ2-7	CASSSAGLVSNEQYF
TRBV10-3	TRBJ1-2	CAISRGQGSYGYTF
TRBV3-1/TRBV3-2	TRBJ1-1	CASSGDSFVAFF
TRBV28	TRBJ1-2	CASRPSGMDYGYTF
TRBV4-3	TRBJ2-3	CASSLQGARTDTQYF
TRBV28	TRBJ1-4	CASITFTGTTNEKLFF
TRBV6-2/TRBV6-3	TRBJ2-1	CASSYDRVRYEQFF
TRBV19	TRBJ1-3	CASSLRTGGNTIYF